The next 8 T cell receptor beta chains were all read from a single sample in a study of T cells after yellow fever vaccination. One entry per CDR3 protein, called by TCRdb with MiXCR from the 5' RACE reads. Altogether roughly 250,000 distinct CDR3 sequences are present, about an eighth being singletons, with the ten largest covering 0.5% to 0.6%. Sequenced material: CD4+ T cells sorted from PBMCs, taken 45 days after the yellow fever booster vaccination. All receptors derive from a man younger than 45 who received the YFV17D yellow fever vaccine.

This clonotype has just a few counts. The CDR3 DNA sequence: TGCAGTGCTAGACCAGAACTCATCTACGAGCAGTACTTC. Protein sequence: CSARPELIYEQYF. The chain carries TRBV20-1 and TRBJ2-7; D ambiguous. Per germline, CDR1 DFQATT and CDR2 SNEGSKA (reference sequence). Trimming cost V 2 bases and J 3 bases, with 11 bases left between them. This CDR3 is 13 amino acids long.

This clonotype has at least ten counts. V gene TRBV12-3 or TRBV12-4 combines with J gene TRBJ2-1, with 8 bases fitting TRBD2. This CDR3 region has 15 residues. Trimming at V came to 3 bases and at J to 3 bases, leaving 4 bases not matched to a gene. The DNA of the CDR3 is TGTGCCAGCAGTTTGTCCAGCGGGAGCTACAATGAGCAGTTCTTC. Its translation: CASSLSSGSYNEQFF.

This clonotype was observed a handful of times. CDR3 in DNA: TGTGCCATCAGTGAGTCGGCGTCCTACAATGAGCAGTTCTTC. It translates to CAISESASYNEQFF. V and J are TRBV10-3 and TRBJ2-1; D is ambiguous. V lost 0 bases and J 1 base, leaving 4 bases between the germline ends. Germline V lookup: CDR1 ENHRY, CDR2 SYGVKD. The CDR3 totals 14 residues.

CDR3 bases: TGCGCCAGCAGCCAAGAAGCCCTTACAGGGGGAGGGATCTACGAGCAGTACTTC. Its protein is CASSQEALTGGGIYEQYF. The rearrangement joins TRBV4-3 to TRBJ2-7, with a tentative D call TRBD1 (8 bases). Germline CDR1 reads LGHNA; CDR2 reads YSLEER. Trimming left V 0 bases short and J 3 bases short, with 21 bases between. This CDR3 spans 18 amino acids.

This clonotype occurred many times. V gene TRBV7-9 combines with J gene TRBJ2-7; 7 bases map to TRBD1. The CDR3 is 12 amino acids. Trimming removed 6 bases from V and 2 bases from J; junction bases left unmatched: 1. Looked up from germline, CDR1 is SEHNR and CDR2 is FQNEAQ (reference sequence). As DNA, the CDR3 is TGTGCCAGCAGAACAGGGGCCTACGAGCAGTACTTC. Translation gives CASRTGAYEQYF. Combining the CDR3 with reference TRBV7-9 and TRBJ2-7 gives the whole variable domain DTGVSQNPRHKITKRGQNVTFRCDPISEHNRLYWYRQTLGQGPEFLTYFQNEAQLEKSRLLSDRFSAERPKGSFSTLEIQRTEQGDSAMYLCASRTGAYEQYFGPGTRLTVT.

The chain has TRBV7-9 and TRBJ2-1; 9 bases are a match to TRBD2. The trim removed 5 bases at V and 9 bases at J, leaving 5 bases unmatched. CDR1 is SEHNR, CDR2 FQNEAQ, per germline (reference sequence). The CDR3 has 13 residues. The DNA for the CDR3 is TGTGCCAGCAGCCCCGGGACTAGCTTTGAGCAGTTCTTC. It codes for CASSPGTSFEQFF. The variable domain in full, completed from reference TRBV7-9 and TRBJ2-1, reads DTGVSQNPRHKITKRGQNVTFRCDPISEHNRLYWYRQTLGQGPEFLTYFQNEAQLEKSRLLSDRFSAERPKGSFSTLEIQRTEQGDSAMYLCASSPGTSFEQFFGPGTRLTVL.

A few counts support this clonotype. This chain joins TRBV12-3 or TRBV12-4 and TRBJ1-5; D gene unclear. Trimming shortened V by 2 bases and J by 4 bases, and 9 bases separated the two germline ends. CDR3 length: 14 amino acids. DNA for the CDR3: TGTGCCAGCAGTTTAAGCAGCTTTAATCAGCCCCAGCATTTT. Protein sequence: CASSLSSFNQPQHF.

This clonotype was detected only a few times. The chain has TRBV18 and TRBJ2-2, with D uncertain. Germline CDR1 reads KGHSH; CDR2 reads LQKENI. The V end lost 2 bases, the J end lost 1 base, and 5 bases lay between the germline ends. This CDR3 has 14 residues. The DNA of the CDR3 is TGTGCCAGCTCACCAGACGGGAACACCGGGGAGCTGTTTTTT. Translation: CASSPDGNTGELFF.